This entry concerns a single T cell receptor beta chain. The data derive from a study of blood T cell repertoires in COVID-19. This CDR3 region has 12 residues. V gave up 5 bases and J gave up 1 base, with 6 bases separating them. Germline V gives CDR1 SGHTA, CDR2 FQGNSA. This table comes from immunoSEQ multiplex PCR, and its TCRdb copy is limited to in-frame clones, with some not included. The top ten hold roughly 2.6% of the sample, which has hundreds of thousands of clones, more than 90% seen once. Participant-reported clinical history was the basis for cohort assignment. Symptom resolution, clearance, or two negative PCRs marked the recovered donors of Cohort 3.

The receptor was isolated from a man in his fifties or sixties who had recovered from COVID-19. The genes are TRBV7-2 and TRBJ2-7; the D is unclear. Material for sequencing was PBMCs or T cells enriched from blood (not recorded which). CDR3 in amino acids: CASSITSYEQYF. The CDR3 bases are TGTGCCAGCAGCATTACATCCTACGAGCAGTACTTC.